This passage covers 16 T cell receptor beta chains from one sample sequenced in a study of Ad26.COV2.S vaccination and SARS-CoV-2 variants. Treatment here: roughly 18 received Ad26.COV2.S at low or high dose, single or two shots; roughly five received placebo; per-sample allocation not given. The samples date from day 63 after the first vaccine or placebo injection. Profiling relied on immunoSEQ multiplex PCR, and the TCRdb table lists in-frame clones only, not all of them. The sample has around 450,000 clones; 80% to 95% are singletons. Sequencing used peripheral blood, obtained in a trial of Ad26.COV2.S vaccine versus placebo. The receptors derive from a person aged 18-65 years who received the Ad26.COV2.S COVID-19 vaccine or a placebo.

The chain links TRBV7-9 to TRBJ2-7; 7 bases match TRBD2. The ends lost 3 bases at V and 2 bases at J; junction bases unmatched: 4. The CDR3 runs to 14 residues. Germline V CDR1 and CDR2: SEHNR, FQNEAQ (reference sequence). The CDR3, as DNA: TGTGCCAGCAGCTTCCCTAGCGGTACCTACGAGCAGTACTTC. Translation: CASSFPSGTYEQYF.

The chain couples TRBV7-9 to TRBJ2-7; no firm D call. The CDR3 extends over 12 amino acids. V lost 5 bases to trimming and J lost 0 bases, with 5 bases between them. The V gene's germline CDR1 is SEHNR and CDR2 FQNEAQ (reference sequence). The CDR3: CASSPSSYEQYF. The CDR3 region has the DNA TGTGCCAGCAGCCCGAGCTCCTACGAGCAGTACTTC.

V usage is TRBV7-2 and J usage is TRBJ2-5, with 8 positions matching TRBD1. There are 16 residues in the CDR3. Trimming cost V 4 bases and J 4 bases; bases outside gene matches: 11. Germline values: CDR1 SGHTA, CDR2 FQGNSA. DNA of the CDR3: TGTGCCAGCAGCTCCACTTGGACAGGGAGGAGAGAGACCCAGTACTTC. The encoded protein is CASSSTWTGRRETQYF.

This clone was recorded only once. This chain connects TRBV4-1 to TRBJ1-1; no definite D call. The CDR3 runs 15 residues. The germline V and J ends were trimmed by 1 base and 1 base, with 10 bases remaining between them. CDR1 is MGHRA and CDR2 is YSYEKL in the germline V gene. The CDR3 is CASSQVVGWNTEAFF. The CDR3 DNA reads TGCGCCAGCAGCCAAGTGGTTGGTTGGAACACTGAAGCTTTCTTT.

The table lists this clone with a count of one. V and J are TRBV7-2 and TRBJ2-1; TRBD2 matches 10 bases. Germline V lookup: CDR1 SGHTA, CDR2 FQGNSA. V shed 5 bases, J shed 8 bases, and the junction held 6 bases outside the gene matches. The length of the CDR3 is 14 residues. CDR3 residues: CASSVSGRWDEQFF. The CDR3 coding sequence is TGTGCCAGCAGCGTTAGCGGGAGGTGGGATGAGCAGTTCTTC.

A remark on this clone: This sample includes further DNA sequences coding for the same CDR3. The genes are TRBV12-3 or TRBV12-4 and TRBJ2-5; unclear D gene. The CDR3 is 13 residues long. Trimming left V 1 base short and J 3 bases short, with 6 bases between. CDR3 coding DNA: TGTGCCAGCAGTTTAGGTGAGGAAGAGACCCAGTACTTC. This codes for CASSLGEEETQYF.

The genes are TRBV5-3 and TRBJ1-4; TRBD1 agrees at 8 bases. TRBV5-3 carries the ORF label, with uncertain function. Trimming at V came to 1 base and at J to 7 bases, leaving 6 bases not matched to a gene. This CDR3 has 15 amino acids. The CDR3 region has the DNA TGTGCCAGAAGCTTGAGCACAGGGGGGGGTGAAAAACTGTTTTTT. This sequence encodes CARSLSTGGGEKLFF.

This chain connects TRBV5-6 to TRBJ1-4; D is unclear. Trimming shortened V by 4 bases and J by 5 bases, and 9 bases separated the two germline ends. Germline loops: CDR1 SGHDT, CDR2 YYEEEE. The CDR3 length is 13 residues. CDR3 amino acids: CASSRGSNEKLFF. The CDR3 DNA reads as TGTGCCAGCAGCCGGGGTTCCAATGAAAAACTGTTTTTT.

The chain joins TRBV30 to TRBJ1-5, with D hard to call. Trimming shortened V by 1 base and J by 0 bases, and 13 bases separated the two germline ends. The CDR3 length is 16 residues. Germline V lookup: CDR1 GTSNPN, CDR2 SVGIG (reference sequence). The CDR3 sequence: CAWSELLGPSNQPQHF. The CDR3 DNA follows: TGTGCCTGGAGTGAACTATTAGGTCCTAGCAATCAGCCCCAGCATTTT.

The chain recombines TRBV19 with TRBJ2-1, with 7 bases lining up with TRBD2. With 4 bases clipped from V and 7 bases from J, the junction kept 4 bases outside the gene matches. The CDR3 runs to 13 residues. From germline, CDR1 is LNHDA and CDR2 SQIVND (reference sequence). The CDR3 DNA follows: TGTGCCAGTAGTAGCGGGAGTGGGAATGAGCAGTTCTTC. This gives the protein CASSSGSGNEQFF.

This clone appeared a few times. The sample holds other DNA sequences that translate to the same CDR3. The genes are TRBV27 and TRBJ2-1; 8 positions match TRBD1. Trimming removed 6 bases from V and 4 bases from J; junction bases left unmatched: 2. The CDR3 length is 13 residues. Germline CDR1 reads MNHEY; CDR2 reads SMNVEV (reference sequence). Written as DNA, the CDR3 is TGTGCCAGCAGCCGGACAGGGTACAATGAGCAGTTCTTC. This gives the protein CASSRTGYNEQFF.

Of note for this clone: A junction end diverges from the germline sequence, so it may reflect a read error. The V gene is TRBV23-1, the J gene TRBJ2-6, with D unresolved. TRBV23-1 is an ORF, and what it does is uncertain. This CDR3 comprises 10 residues. The CDR3 nucleotides are TGCGCCAGCAGTCATCCCCTGGATGCCTTC. This codes for CASSHPLDAF.

This clone was seen once. V gene TRBV10-3 combines with J gene TRBJ1-1, with a weak D call TRBD1 (5 bases). CDR3 size: 12 residues. V lost 11 bases to trimming and J lost 1 base, with 11 bases between them. Germline CDR1 is ENHRY and CDR2 is SYGVKD. In DNA, the CDR3 is TGTGCCGCTACAGGCACGAACACTGAAGCTTTCTTT. Amino acids: CAATGTNTEAFF.

This clone was detected only once. The chain recombines TRBV19 with TRBJ1-2; weak D call: TRBD1 (6 bases). The CDR3 runs to 16 residues. Germline values: CDR1 LNHDA, CDR2 SQIVND (reference sequence). Trimming took 4 bases from V and 4 from J, leaving 19 bases between them. The CDR3 sequence: CASSTPLVRRGYGYTF. The CDR3 nucleotides are TGTGCCAGTAGTACCCCCCTCGTCCGCAGGGGCTATGGCTACACCTTC.

The CDR3 is CASSPGVSYEQYF. Written as DNA, the CDR3 is TGTGCCAGCTCACCAGGGGTAAGCTACGAGCAGTACTTC. The chain couples TRBV18 to TRBJ2-7; D is ambiguous. The CDR3 covers 13 residues. Per the germline V gene, CDR1 is KGHSH and CDR2 is LQKENI. V was clipped by 2 bases and J by 3 bases, with 8 bases between them.

This clone was recorded a few times. This chain uses TRBV7-9 with TRBJ1-3; D gene uncertain. Germline V gives CDR1 SEHNR, CDR2 FQNEAQ (reference sequence). This CDR3 is 16 amino acids long. V lost 4 bases to trimming and J lost 0 bases, with 13 bases between them. This CDR3 reads CASSYQPAYSGNTIYF. CDR3 bases: TGTGCCAGCAGCTACCAACCCGCCTACTCTGGAAACACCATATATTTT.